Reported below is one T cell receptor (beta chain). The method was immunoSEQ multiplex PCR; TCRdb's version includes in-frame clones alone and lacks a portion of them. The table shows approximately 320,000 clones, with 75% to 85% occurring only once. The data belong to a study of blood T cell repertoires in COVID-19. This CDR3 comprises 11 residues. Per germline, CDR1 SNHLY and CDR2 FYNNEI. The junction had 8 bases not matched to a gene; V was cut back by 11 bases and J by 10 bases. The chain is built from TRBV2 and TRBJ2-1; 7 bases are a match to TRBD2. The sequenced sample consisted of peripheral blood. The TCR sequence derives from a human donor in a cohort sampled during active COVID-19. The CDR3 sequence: CASRQRGEQFF. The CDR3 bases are TGTGCCTCCAGGCAGCGGGGAGAGCAGTTCTTC.